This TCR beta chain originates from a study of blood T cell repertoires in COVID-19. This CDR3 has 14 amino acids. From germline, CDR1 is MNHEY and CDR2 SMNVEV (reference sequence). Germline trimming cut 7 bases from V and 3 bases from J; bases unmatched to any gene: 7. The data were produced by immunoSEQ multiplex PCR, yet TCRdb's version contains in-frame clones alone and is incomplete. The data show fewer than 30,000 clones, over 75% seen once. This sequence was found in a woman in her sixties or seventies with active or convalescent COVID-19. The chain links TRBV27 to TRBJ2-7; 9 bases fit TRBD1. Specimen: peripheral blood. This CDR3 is CASTRGQGSYEQYF. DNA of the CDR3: TGTGCCAGCACCCGGGGACAGGGAAGCTACGAGCAGTACTTC.